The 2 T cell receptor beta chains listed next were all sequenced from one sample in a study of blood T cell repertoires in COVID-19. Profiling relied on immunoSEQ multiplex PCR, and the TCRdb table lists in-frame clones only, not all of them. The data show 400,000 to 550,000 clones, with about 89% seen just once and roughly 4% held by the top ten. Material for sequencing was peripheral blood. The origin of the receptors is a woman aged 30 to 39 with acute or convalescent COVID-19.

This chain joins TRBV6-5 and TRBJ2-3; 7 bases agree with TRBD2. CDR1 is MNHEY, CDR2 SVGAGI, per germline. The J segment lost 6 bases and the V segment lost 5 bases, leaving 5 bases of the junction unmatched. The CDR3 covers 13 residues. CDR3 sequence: CASSRREGDTQYF. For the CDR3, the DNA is TGTGCCAGCAGTCGGAGGGAGGGGGATACGCAGTATTTT.

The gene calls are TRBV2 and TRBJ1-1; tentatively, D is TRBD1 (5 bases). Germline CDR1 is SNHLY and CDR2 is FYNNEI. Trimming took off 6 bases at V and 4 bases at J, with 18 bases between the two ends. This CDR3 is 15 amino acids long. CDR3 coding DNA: TGTGCCAGCAGCAGAGCCTCCAGGGTGGGCACTGAAGCTTTCTTT. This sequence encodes CASSRASRVGTEAFF.